Shown below are 28 T cell receptor beta chains from a single sample sequenced in a study of cytomegalovirus exposure and HLA in healthy donors. PCR primers comprised 60 Vbeta and 13 Jbeta primers. Here immunoSEQ multiplex PCR was the method, and the copy in TCRdb shows in-frame clones only, minus some. Here the sample spans about 200,000 clones, less than 85% being singletons. The material sequenced was PBMCs. The origin of the receptors is a girl aged 2-10 years in good health and CMV-seronegative.

This chain joins TRBV15 and TRBJ1-5, with 8 bases that match TRBD1. Trimming cost V 9 bases and J 0 bases; bases outside gene matches: 13. CDR1 is LNHNV and CDR2 is YYDKDF in the germline V gene (reference sequence). The CDR3 loop spans 17 amino acids. In DNA form, the CDR3 reads TGTGCCACTAGACTTGGGACAGGAACCTTTAGCAATCAGCCCCAGCATTTT. This codes for CATRLGTGTFSNQPQHF. The complete variable domain, with remaining parts taken from reference TRBV15 and TRBJ1-5, reads DAMVIQNPRYQVTQFGKPVTLSCSQTLNHNVMYWYQQKSSQAPKLLFHYYDKDFNNEADTPDNFQSRRPNTSFCFLDIRSPGLGDTAMYLCATRLGTGTFSNQPQHFGDGTRLSIL.

The chain joins TRBV19 to TRBJ1-5; 8 nucleotides align to TRBD1. V was clipped by 0 bases and J by 4 bases; unmatched bases: 2. The CDR3 length is 15 residues. Germline V CDR1 and CDR2: LNHDA, SQIVND (reference sequence). CDR3 protein: CASSIDTGGNQPQHF. In nucleotides, the CDR3 is TGTGCCAGTAGTATAGATACAGGGGGGAATCAGCCCCAGCATTTT.

The chain has TRBV5-1 and TRBJ1-2, with a tentative D call TRBD1 (5 bases). The CDR3 runs 14 residues. From germline, CDR1 is SGHRS and CDR2 YFSETQ. V lost 3 bases and J lost 4, with 13 bases in between. The CDR3 nucleotides read TGCGCCAGCAGCTCCCTGGAGGGGACCTATGGCTACACCTTC. Its protein is CASSSLEGTYGYTF.

The chain couples TRBV19 to TRBJ2-7; 7 bases fit TRBD1. The length of the CDR3 is 13 residues. Germline V gene sequence: CDR1 LNHDA, CDR2 SQIVND (reference sequence). V shed 1 base and J 6 bases; nucleotides not matched to a gene: 3. The CDR3 nucleotides read TGTGCCAGTAGTATAGGACAGGGCATCGAGCAGTACTTC. Translated, it gives CASSIGQGIEQYF.

This chain uses TRBV30 with TRBJ2-3, with TRBD2 matching 12 bases. Germline V CDR1 and CDR2: GTSNPN, SVGIG (reference sequence). CDR3 length equals 17 residues. V lost 2 bases, J lost 1 base, and 7 bases stayed unmatched. Here the CDR3 DNA reads TGTGCCTGGAGTCGACTAGCGGGAGCTTTTGGCACAGATACGCAGTATTTT. Translated, it gives CAWSRLAGAFGTDTQYF.

This clone was counted a single time. The chain links TRBV9 to TRBJ1-1; 8 nucleotides agree with TRBD1. Germline CDR1 reads SGDLS; CDR2 reads YYNGEE. CDR3 length: 16 residues. Trimming removed 0 bases from V and 11 bases from J; junction bases left unmatched: 15. CDR3 sequence: CASSVGGQAAPIGAFF. The CDR3 nucleotides read TGTGCCAGCAGCGTAGGGGGACAGGCCGCCCCAATTGGGGCTTTCTTT.

The rearrangement joins TRBV5-1 to TRBJ1-1, with 10 positions matching TRBD1. The germline V gene encodes CDR1 SGHRS and CDR2 YFSETQ. CDR3 size: 15 residues. V lost 0 bases and J lost 4; bases outside the gene matches: 3. In DNA form, the CDR3 reads TGCGCCAGCAGCTTGGGGGGACAGGGGAGCACTGAAGCTTTCTTT. It codes for CASSLGGQGSTEAFF.

This clone was picked up one time. The chain links TRBV9 to TRBJ2-7, with TRBD2 matching 8 bases. V was clipped by 3 bases and J by 9 bases; unmatched bases: 11. This CDR3 has 14 amino acids. Germline loops: CDR1 SGDLS, CDR2 YYNGEE. The CDR3 sequence is CASSETAGGLGQYF. DNA for the CDR3: TGTGCCAGCAGCGAGACTGCGGGGGGCCTGGGGCAGTACTTC.

The chain combines TRBV6-1 with TRBJ2-5, with TRBD2 matching over 11 bases. Judging by the DNA end, TRBJ2-7 fits better; the J call may be wrong. CDR1 is MNHNS, CDR2 SASEGT, per germline. This CDR3 has 15 residues. Here the CDR3 reads CASSTQLAGAYEQYF. The CDR3 nucleotides are TGTGCCAGCAGTACGCAACTAGCGGGAGCCTACGAGCAGTACTTC.

The CDR3 spells CASSSQGLGSNQPQHF. In DNA form, the CDR3 reads TGTGCCAGCAGTTCTCAGGGGCTAGGGAGCAATCAGCCCCAGCATTTT. The chain joins TRBV27 to TRBJ1-5; possibly TRBD1 for D (6 bases). Trimming removed 4 bases at V and 1 base at J, with 14 bases between. The CDR3 has 16 amino acids. Germline V CDR1 and CDR2: MNHEY, SMNVEV (reference sequence).

This clone was seen once. The genes are TRBV27 and TRBJ1-4; D gene ambiguous. This CDR3 has 16 residues. Germline V lookup: CDR1 MNHEY, CDR2 SMNVEV (reference sequence). The ends were cut back, 6 bases at V and 0 bases at J, with 14 bases in the middle. CDR3 sequence (DNA): TGTGCCAGCAGGAAACTGTCGACTGCAACTAATGAAAAACTGTTTTTT. It specifies CASRKLSTATNEKLFF. Full variable domain (rest looked up from reference TRBV27 and TRBJ1-4): EAQVTQNPRYLITVTGKKLTVTCSQNMNHEYMSWYRQDPGLGLRQIYYSMNVEVTDKGDVPEGYKVSRKEKRNFPLILESPSPNQTSLYFCASRKLSTATNEKLFFGSGTQLSVL.

This chain links TRBV10-2 with TRBJ2-1; TRBD2 matches at 8 bases. The germline gives CDR1 WSHSY, CDR2 SAAADI. The J segment lost 10 bases and the V segment lost 0 bases, leaving 8 bases of the junction unmatched. The CDR3 runs to 15 residues. CDR3 DNA sequence: TGCGCCAGCAGTGAGTCTGTCGGGGGGGCCCTGGAGCAGTTCTTC. It encodes CASSESVGGALEQFF.

This clone was seen just once. The chain has TRBV19 and TRBJ2-7; 7 nucleotides agree with TRBD1. V trimming: 6 bases; J trimming: 2 bases; junction bases outside the gene matches: 7. Germline values: CDR1 LNHDA, CDR2 SQIVND (reference sequence). The CDR3 consists of 14 residues. The CDR3 DNA sequence: TGTGCCAGTAGACGACAGACAGGGACCTACGAGCAGTACTTC. It specifies CASRRQTGTYEQYF.

This chain links TRBV7-9 with TRBJ1-1; a weak D match, TRBD1 (5 bases). Germline loops: CDR1 SEHNR, CDR2 FQNEAQ (reference sequence). The V and J ends lost 1 base and 4 bases respectively, with 13 bases between them. The length of the CDR3 is 15 residues. As DNA, the CDR3 is TGTGCCAGCAGCTTAGGTGTGGGGGAGGTCACTGAAGCTTTCTTT. It translates to CASSLGVGEVTEAFF.

The CDR3 DNA sequence: TGCGCCAGCAGCTCCCGGGACACAGATACGCAGTATTTT. It specifies CASSSRDTDTQYF. The rearrangement links TRBV5-1 to TRBJ2-3, with D possibly being TRBD2 (5 bases). Germline V gene data show CDR1 as SGHRS and CDR2 as YFSETQ. The CDR3 loop spans 13 amino acids. Trimming stripped 3 bases from V and 2 bases from J, with 7 bases between.

The chain has TRBV7-7 and TRBJ2-3; no reliable D call. Germline CDR1 is SSHAT and CDR2 is FNYEAQ (reference sequence). The ends were cut back, 2 bases at V and 0 bases at J, with 6 bases in the middle. The CDR3 is made up of 14 amino acids. The CDR3 spells CASSLSVSTDTQYF. CDR3 in DNA: TGTGCCAGCAGCTTATCGGTCAGCACAGATACGCAGTATTTT.

The genes are TRBV7-6 and TRBJ2-1, with 7 bases lining up with TRBD2. Trimming at V came to 2 bases and at J to 0 bases, leaving 10 bases not matched to a gene. This CDR3 spans 18 amino acids. Germline assignment: CDR1 SGHVS and CDR2 FNYEAQ. In nucleotides, the CDR3 is TGTGCCAGCAGCTTACAATCCCCCCTAGCGGCCTCCTACAATGAGCAGTTCTTC. Translation gives CASSLQSPLAASYNEQFF.

The chain combines TRBV5-5 with TRBJ1-1; 7 nucleotides line up with TRBD1. This CDR3 contains 16 residues. Germline CDR1 is SGHKS and CDR2 is YYEKEE (reference sequence). Trimming cost V 0 bases and J 1 base; bases outside gene matches: 6. CDR3 nucleotides: TGTGCCAGCAGCTTGGGGTACAGGGGAGGGAACACTGAAGCTTTCTTT. Protein product: CASSLGYRGGNTEAFF.

J is TRBJ1-1 and V is TRBV7-9; 7 nucleotides line up with TRBD1. This CDR3 is built from 12 residues. Germline lookup yields CDR1 SEHNR and CDR2 FQNEAQ (reference sequence). V lost 5 bases to trimming and J lost 4 bases; unmatched junction nucleotides: 1. The CDR3 DNA is TGTGCCAGCAGCGGACAGGTCACTGAAGCTTTCTTT. It translates to CASSGQVTEAFF.

In its sample, this clone was seen a few times. The chain uses TRBV29-1 and TRBJ2-1; TRBD1 matches 7 bases. CDR1 is SQVTM and CDR2 is ANQGSEA in the germline V gene. This CDR3 region has 10 residues. Trimming cost V 7 bases and J 12 bases; bases outside gene matches: 6. The CDR3 DNA reads as TGCAGCGGACAGACAGGGACGCAGTTCTTC. The encoded protein is CSGQTGTQFF.

The CDR3 DNA reads as TGTGCCAGCAGCACCGGGACAGGGTATAATTCACCCCTCCACTTT. Translating it yields CASSTGTGYNSPLHF. This chain links TRBV9 with TRBJ1-6; 9 positions match TRBD1. The CDR3 is 15 amino acids. Germline V CDR1 and CDR2: SGDLS, YYNGEE. Unmatched junction bases numbered 3, after V lost 4 bases and J lost 4 bases.

The rearrangement joins TRBV11-2 to TRBJ2-1, with 8 nucleotides matching TRBD2. The CDR3 consists of 15 residues. Germline V gene sequence: CDR1 SGHAT, CDR2 FQNNGV. V shed 5 bases and J 6 bases; nucleotides not matched to a gene: 9. CDR3 amino acids: CASSPGTSISNEQFF. The CDR3 nucleotides read TGTGCCAGCAGCCCGGGGACTAGTATCTCCAATGAGCAGTTCTTC.

The CDR3 DNA follows: TGTGCCAGCCTTGACAGGAGCTCCTATAATTCACCCCTCCACTTT. Translation: CASLDRSSYNSPLHF. This chain links TRBV6-5 with TRBJ1-6; a possible D gene is TRBD1 (6 bases). This CDR3 comprises 15 residues. Trimming stripped 8 bases from V and 0 bases from J, with 11 bases between. Per germline, CDR1 MNHEY and CDR2 SVGAGI.

The chain uses TRBV5-1 and TRBJ1-1; D unclear. The CDR3 is 14 amino acids. V shed 2 bases and J shed 0 bases, with 8 bases lying between them. In germline, CDR1 is SGHRS, CDR2 YFSETQ. CDR3 protein: CASSLTEVNTEAFF. CDR3 DNA: TGCGCCAGCAGCTTAACGGAGGTGAACACTGAAGCTTTCTTT. Using reference TRBV5-1 and TRBJ1-1 for the parts outside the CDR3, the full variable domain is KAGVTQTPRYLIKTRGQQVTLSCSPISGHRSVSWYQQTPGQGLQFLFEYFSETQRNKGNFPGRFSGRQFSNSRSEMNVSTLELGDSALYLCASSLTEVNTEAFFGQGTRLTVV.

This clone was recorded a few times. The chain links TRBV6-5 to TRBJ2-7, with 9 bases fitting TRBD2. Trimming cost V 5 bases and J 4 bases; bases outside gene matches: 9. There are 15 residues in the CDR3. Germline loops: CDR1 MNHEY, CDR2 SVGAGI. The CDR3 spells CASSLLAGGTYEQYF. CDR3 in DNA: TGTGCCAGCAGTCTACTAGCGGGCGGCACTTACGAGCAGTACTTC.

The chain is built from TRBV7-9 and TRBJ2-1; 10 positions match TRBD2. The germline gives CDR1 SEHNR, CDR2 FQNEAQ (reference sequence). Trimming at V came to 3 bases and at J to 9 bases, leaving 5 bases not matched to a gene. The CDR3 covers 14 residues. CDR3 bases: TGTGCCAGCAGCTTCGCTAGCGGGAGCACTGAGCAGTTCTTC. Protein sequence: CASSFASGSTEQFF.

The genes are TRBV19 and TRBJ1-3; D might be TRBD1 (5 bases). The CDR3 has 14 amino acids. Germline V gene lookup returns CDR1 LNHDA and CDR2 SQIVND (reference sequence). Trimming cost V 6 bases and J 4 bases, with 13 bases left between them. CDR3 nucleotides: TGTGCCAGTAGCCTCTCCGGGGGAGGAAACACCATATATTTT. Its translation is CASSLSGGGNTIYF. Complete variable domain (other parts from reference TRBV19 and TRBJ1-3): DGGITQSPKYLFRKEGQNVTLSCEQNLNHDAMYWYRQDPGQGLRLIYYSQIVNDFQKGDIAEGYSVSREKKESFPLTVTSAQKNPTAFYLCASSLSGGGNTIYFGEGSWLTVV.

This chain uses TRBV4-1 with TRBJ1-3, with D perhaps TRBD1 (6 bases). The V end lost 1 base, the J end lost 0 bases, and 13 bases lay between the germline ends. CDR3 length: 17 amino acids. Germline lookup yields CDR1 MGHRA and CDR2 YSYEKL. For the CDR3, the DNA is TGCGCCAGCAGCCAAGCCCCAGGGGCCTACTCTGGAAACACCATATATTTT. Translating gives CASSQAPGAYSGNTIYF.